One sample yielded the 14 T cell receptor beta chains listed below, sequenced in a study of cytomegalovirus exposure and HLA in healthy donors (dated by TCRdb to about 2017). The library was obtained by the immunoSEQ multiplex PCR assay. The multiplex PCR relied on a mix of 60 forward primers for TCR Vbeta segments and 13 reverse primers for TCR Jbeta segments. Not all clones reach the TCRdb copy of this immuneACCESS table, which keeps in-frame sequences only. Checked studies attribute under half of the gap to unresolved V genes and leave the rest unexplained. Across this sample there are roughly 67,000 clones, with 80% to 90% seen only once. The ten most abundant clones make up around 3.2% of the sample. The specimen sequenced was PBMCs. Receptor source: a woman younger than 45 in good health and CMV-seronegative.

V usage is TRBV6-5 and J usage is TRBJ2-3; perhaps TRBD1 as D (6 bases). V was trimmed by 7 bases and J by 6 bases, leaving 11 bases between them. Germline V gene data show CDR1 as MNHEY and CDR2 as SVGAGI. The CDR3 spans 12 residues. CDR3 sequence reads: CASTTQGDTQYF. The DNA of the CDR3 is TGTGCCAGCACAACGCAGGGGGATACGCAGTATTTT.

The rearrangement joins TRBV7-9 to TRBJ2-3, with 14 bases lining up with TRBD2. In germline, CDR1 is SEHNR, CDR2 FQNEAQ (reference sequence). The CDR3 contains 19 residues. The ends lost 3 bases at V and 2 bases at J; junction bases unmatched: 10. The CDR3 region has the DNA TGTGCCAGCAGCTTGAGGACTAGCGGGGGGCTACGGGTCACAGATACGCAGTATTTT. It translates to CASSLRTSGGLRVTDTQYF.

The rearrangement joins TRBV19 to TRBJ1-1; TRBD1 might be the D (6 bases). The V end was cut by 5 bases, the J end by 3 bases, with 16 bases between. This CDR3 contains 15 residues. Germline V gene lookup returns CDR1 LNHDA and CDR2 SQIVND (reference sequence). This chain's CDR3 is CASSGGTGKDTEAFF. The CDR3 nucleotides are TGTGCCAGTAGTGGGGGAACAGGGAAGGACACTGAAGCTTTCTTT.

This chain uses TRBV7-2 with TRBJ1-5; 9 bases match TRBD1. V shed 4 bases, J shed 3 bases, and the junction held 7 bases outside the gene matches. The CDR3 sequence is 16 residues long. Germline V CDR1 and CDR2: SGHTA, FQGNSA. CDR3 sequence reads: CASSSRTGAFNQPQHF. In DNA form, the CDR3 reads TGTGCCAGCAGCTCTCGGACAGGGGCGTTCAATCAGCCCCAGCATTTT.

This chain connects TRBV5-6 to TRBJ2-7; D uncertain. CDR1 is SGHDT and CDR2 is YYEEEE in the germline V gene. V lost 0 bases, J lost 7 bases, and 8 bases lay in between. The CDR3 sequence is 12 residues long. CDR3 sequence: CASSLAALEQYF. In DNA, the CDR3 is TGTGCCAGCAGCTTGGCCGCACTAGAGCAGTACTTC. The whole variable domain, remainder taken from reference TRBV5-6 and TRBJ2-7, is DAGVTQSPTHLIKTRGQQVTLRCSPKSGHDTVSWYQQALGQGPQFIFQYYEEEERQRGNFPDRFSGHQFPNYSSELNVNALLLGDSALYLCASSLAALEQYFGPGTRLTVT.

The J gene is TRBJ1-2, the V gene TRBV5-5; possibly TRBD1 for D (5 bases). Germline assignment: CDR1 SGHKS and CDR2 YYEKEE (reference sequence). V lost 1 base to trimming and J lost 1 base, with 14 bases between them. CDR3 length equals 16 residues. CDR3 protein: CASSLTVGQLNYGYTF. CDR3 DNA: TGTGCCAGCAGCTTGACAGTGGGGCAGCTTAACTATGGCTACACCTTC.

CDR3 residues: CARESANYGYTF. The CDR3 DNA follows: TGTGCCAGGGAGAGTGCTAACTATGGCTACACCTTC. The chain has TRBV2 and TRBJ1-2; no reliable D call. Trimming took 9 bases from V and 0 from J, leaving 8 bases between them. Germline CDR1 reads SNHLY; CDR2 reads FYNNEI. This CDR3 spans 12 amino acids. Full variable domain (missing parts from reference TRBV2 and TRBJ1-2): EPEVTQTPSHQVTQMGQEVILRCVPISNHLYFYWYRQILGQKVEFLVSFYNNEISEKSEIFDDQFSVERPDGSNFTLKIRSTKLEDSAMYFCARESANYGYTFGSGTRLTVV.

The CDR3 sequence: CASSLVGSATYNEQFF. The CDR3 coding sequence is TGCGCCAGCAGCTTGGTAGGGAGCGCAACTTACAATGAGCAGTTCTTC. The genes are TRBV5-1 and TRBJ2-1, with D possibly TRBD2 on 5 matching bases. With 0 bases removed from V and 4 bases from J, the gap between germline ends came to 14 bases. The CDR3 loop spans 16 amino acids. CDR1 is SGHRS, CDR2 YFSETQ, per germline.

This clone was detected only once. In nucleotides, the CDR3 is TGTGCCAGCAGCTTAGGGACAGGGACTTCACCCCTCCACTTT. It codes for CASSLGTGTSPLHF. The chain carries TRBV7-2 and TRBJ1-6; 8 bases map to TRBD1. This CDR3 comprises 14 residues. CDR1 is SGHTA and CDR2 is FQGNSA in the germline V gene. Trimming took 1 base from V and 9 from J; bases not matched to a gene: 2.

The chain joins TRBV12-5 to TRBJ1-1, with a tentative D call TRBD1 (6 bases). The germline V gene has CDR1 LGHNT and CDR2 FRNRAP. The CDR3 consists of 16 residues. V lost 0 bases and J lost 3, with 14 bases in between. This CDR3 reads CASGLVTGMRDTEAFF. The CDR3 DNA follows: TGTGCTAGTGGTTTGGTTACAGGGATGCGTGACACTGAAGCTTTCTTT.

The chain combines TRBV28 with TRBJ1-2; TRBD1 agrees at 10 bases. The J segment lost 5 bases and the V segment lost 2 bases, leaving 8 bases of the junction unmatched. Germline CDR1 and CDR2: MDHEN and SYDVKM. This CDR3 has 16 amino acids. The CDR3 DNA sequence: TGTGCCAGCAGTTTAAGTTCGGACAGGGGGTTTTATGGCTACACCTTC. Translating gives CASSLSSDRGFYGYTF.

The chain uses TRBV7-2 and TRBJ1-6; 7 nucleotides agree with TRBD1. The V segment lost 2 bases and the J segment 5 bases; nucleotides outside the gene matches: 6. There are 16 residues in the CDR3. Germline lookup yields CDR1 SGHTA and CDR2 FQGNSA. This CDR3 reads CASSLRGTANNSPLHF. The CDR3 bases are TGTGCCAGCAGCTTACGTGGGACAGCAAATAATTCACCCCTCCACTTT.

The rearrangement joins TRBV7-9 to TRBJ2-7; 9 nucleotides agree with TRBD1. The CDR3 covers 17 residues. Germline V gene data show CDR1 as SEHNR and CDR2 as FQNEAQ (reference sequence). The CDR3 spells CSIEIRDRAYLSYEQYF. CDR3 in DNA: TGTTCCATCGAGATAAGGGACAGGGCCTACCTCTCCTACGAGCAGTACTTC.

This clone appeared once. This chain joins TRBV29-1 and TRBJ2-7; no clear D. The ends were cut back, 4 bases at V and 2 bases at J, with 9 bases in the middle. The CDR3 is 12 residues long. Germline V gives CDR1 SQVTM, CDR2 ANQGSEA. The CDR3 sequence: CSVVGLTYEQYF. The DNA of the CDR3 is TGCAGCGTTGTTGGGCTAACCTACGAGCAGTACTTC.